A single sample gave rise to the 16 T cell receptor beta chains below, sequenced in a study of Graves' ophthalmopathy and Graves' hyperthyroidism (dated by TCRdb to 2016 to 2019). TCRdb names Illumina HiSeq 2000 as the instrument used. For repertoire sequencing, the TCR beta CDR3 regions were amplified from RNA transcripts. The first round of RT-PCR was done with HTBI primers and the Qiagen OneStep RT-PCR kit, and was followed by a second round of multiplex PCR, then size selection and purification. TCRdb's own reprocessing of the public reads used fastp at Q25 and MiXCR and kept productive beta chains. A single entry per CDR3 protein holds the most common genes and DNA from its merged rows. The sample has fewer than 650,000 distinct CDR3 sequences on record, about 24% of them singletons. The ten largest account for more than 5.5% of the sample. Sequencing was performed on peripheral blood. These receptors all come from a woman aged 18-30 years with stable Graves' hyperthyroidism. Some clones in this sample may be carry-over from other donors' samples. Donor details come from another sample of the same person, matched by shared clones.

In its sample, this clonotype was seen many times. The genes are TRBV29-1 and TRBJ1-5, with D unresolved. Trimming stripped 6 bases from V and 4 bases from J, with 13 bases between. Germline V CDR1 and CDR2: SQVTM, ANQGSEA. This CDR3 spans 13 amino acids. CDR3 sequence (DNA): TGCAGCGTCAGCCGGGGTACGAATCAGCCCCAGCATTTT. This codes for CSVSRGTNQPQHF. The variable domain in full, completed from reference TRBV29-1 and TRBJ1-5, reads SAVISQKPSRDICQRGTSLTIQCQVDSQVTMMFWYRQQPGQSLTLIATANQGSEATYESGFVIDKFPISRPNLTFSTLTVSNMSPEDSSIYLCSVSRGTNQPQHFGDGTRLSIL.

This clonotype showed up many times. V gene TRBV6-5 combines with J gene TRBJ1-2, with TRBD1 as a possible D gene (6 bases). Deletions cut 4 bases from V and 8 bases from J, with 14 bases between. Germline loops: CDR1 MNHEY, CDR2 SVGAGI. The CDR3 length is 13 residues. DNA of the CDR3: TGTGCCAGCAGTTCTGGGCAGGGGCACGGCTACACCTTC. Translation gives CASSSGQGHGYTF.

This clonotype appeared many times. The CDR3: CASSYGGSQPQHF. The CDR3 DNA follows: TGTGCCAGCAGTTACGGCGGCTCACAGCCCCAGCATTTT. The rearrangement uses TRBV12-3 or TRBV12-4 and TRBJ1-5, with no clear D. The CDR3 has 13 amino acids. V was clipped by 4 bases and J by 7 bases, with 11 bases between them.

The chain has TRBV6-2 or TRBV6-3 and TRBJ2-7, with D maybe TRBD1 (5 bases). CDR3 length: 14 amino acids. CDR1 and CDR2 (germline): MNHEY, SVGEGT. V was cut by 6 bases and J by 2 bases, with 14 bases left in between. The CDR3 nucleotides are TGTGCCAGCAGCCACGACAGTGGAACCTACGAGCAGTACTTC. Its protein product is CASSHDSGTYEQYF.

The chain uses TRBV24-1 and TRBJ1-2; 9 bases line up with TRBD1. Trimming at V came to 4 bases and at J to 2 bases, leaving 4 bases not matched to a gene. The length of the CDR3 is 15 residues. Germline V gene lookup returns CDR1 KGHDR and CDR2 SFDVKD. The CDR3 spells CATSDATGGNYGYTF. The CDR3 nucleotides read TGTGCCACCAGTGACGCGACAGGGGGGAACTATGGCTACACCTTC.

This chain joins TRBV12-3 or TRBV12-4 and TRBJ2-5; 12 bases align to TRBD2. CDR3 length: 14 residues. Losses at the gene ends were 6 bases for V and 7 bases for J; bases not matched to a gene: 6. The CDR3 loop is CASSPSGRAGTQYF. CDR3 nucleotides: TGTGCCAGCAGCCCTAGCGGGAGGGCAGGGACCCAGTACTTC.

This clonotype was counted only a few times. CDR3 sequence: CASSLYEGRTNYGYTF. In DNA form, the CDR3 reads TGTGCCAGCAGCTTATACGAGGGGCGGACTAACTATGGCTACACCTTC. The chain joins TRBV7-6 to TRBJ1-2; D may be TRBD1 (5 bases). Germline V gives CDR1 SGHVS, CDR2 FNYEAQ. V gave up 2 bases and J gave up 0 bases, with 13 bases separating them. The CDR3 runs to 16 residues. Complete variable domain (other parts from reference TRBV7-6 and TRBJ1-2): GAGVSQSPRYKVTKRGQDVALRCDPISGHVSLYWYRQALGQGPEFLTYFNYEAQQDKSGLPNDRFSAERPEGSISTLTIQRTEQRDSAMYRCASSLYEGRTNYGYTFGSGTRLTVV.

CDR3 sequence reads: CASSPAYGYTF. DNA for the CDR3: TGTGCCAGCAGTCCAGCCTATGGCTACACCTTC. The rearrangement uses TRBV6-1 and TRBJ1-2, with D unclear. Between the trimmed V and J ends, which lost 5 bases and 4 bases, there was a span of 5 bases. Germline CDR1 reads MNHNS; CDR2 reads SASEGT. This CDR3 is built from 11 residues.

There are many counts of this clonotype. The V gene is TRBV2, the J gene TRBJ2-7; 10 positions agree with TRBD1. This CDR3 contains 15 residues. V gave up 8 bases and J gave up 7 bases; unmatched junction bases: 14. The V gene's germline CDR1 is SNHLY and CDR2 FYNNEI. The CDR3 nucleotides are TGTGCCAGCGCGCCCACCTCGACAGGGGGCGGGGAGCAGTACTTC. The encoded protein is CASAPTSTGGGEQYF.

This clonotype was counted at least ten times. The chain carries TRBV6-1 and TRBJ1-2, with a possible D match to TRBD1 (6 bases). This CDR3 spans 15 amino acids. The germline gives CDR1 MNHNS, CDR2 SASEGT. V dropped 2 bases and J dropped 6 bases, with 16 bases sitting between them. CDR3: CASSESPGAYDGYTF. CDR3 coding DNA: TGTGCCAGCAGTGAATCCCCAGGGGCGTACGATGGCTACACCTTC.

This clonotype was seen ten or more times. This chain connects TRBV7-8 to TRBJ2-5, with 9 bases identical to TRBD2. Germline loops: CDR1 SGHVS, CDR2 FQNEAQ. This CDR3 is built from 16 residues. J was trimmed by 2 bases and V by 1 base; bases with no gene match: 5. The CDR3 DNA reads TGTGCCAGCAGCTTAGGACGCGGGGGGGCACAAGAGACCCAGTACTTC. Its protein product is CASSLGRGGAQETQYF.

This clonotype was counted many times. The chain is built from TRBV6-1 and TRBJ1-1; D gene ambiguous. Germline CDR1 is MNHNS and CDR2 is SASEGT. The CDR3 runs to 13 residues. Trimming took 6 bases from V and 2 from J, leaving 10 bases between them. CDR3 protein: CASSRTTNTEAFF. Written as DNA, the CDR3 is TGTGCCAGCAGCCGCACAACTAACACTGAAGCTTTCTTT.

This clonotype was found many times. The chain joins TRBV28 to TRBJ2-5, with D tentatively TRBD1 or TRBD2 (6 bases each). Germline V gene lookup returns CDR1 MDHEN and CDR2 SYDVKM. The CDR3 is made up of 15 amino acids. Deletions cut 4 bases from V and 4 bases from J, with 16 bases between. The CDR3 sequence: CASSSPGGRVETQYF. For the CDR3, the DNA is TGTGCCAGCAGTTCTCCTGGGGGGCGGGTAGAGACCCAGTACTTC.

V gene TRBV19 combines with J gene TRBJ1-2; D not resolved. The V and J ends lost 2 bases and 8 bases respectively, with 21 bases between them. The CDR3 spans 16 residues. Germline V gene sequence: CDR1 LNHDA, CDR2 SQIVND (reference sequence). CDR3 protein: CASSILRTGKIGGYTF. The CDR3 bases are TGTGCCAGTAGTATATTACGGACTGGGAAAATCGGCGGCTACACCTTC.

This clonotype occurred many times. The chain uses TRBV2 and TRBJ2-7; 8 nucleotides agree with TRBD1. The CDR3 is 13 amino acids. The J segment lost 2 bases and the V segment lost 9 bases, leaving 6 bases of the junction unmatched. In germline, CDR1 is SNHLY, CDR2 FYNNEI. In DNA form, the CDR3 reads TGTGCCAGGTCCAGGGGGCAGACCTACGAGCAGTACTTC. Protein product: CARSRGQTYEQYF.

J is TRBJ1-1 and V is TRBV20-1, with 12 bases matching TRBD1. This CDR3 region has 18 residues. Germline V CDR1 and CDR2: DFQATT, SNEGSKA (reference sequence). J gave up 4 bases and V 5 bases, and 17 bases lay outside the gene matches. For the CDR3, the DNA is TGCAGTGCTCGACCCTCGGGACAGGGGGCCATCAGGGCCACTGAAGCTTTCTTT. Amino acids: CSARPSGQGAIRATEAFF.